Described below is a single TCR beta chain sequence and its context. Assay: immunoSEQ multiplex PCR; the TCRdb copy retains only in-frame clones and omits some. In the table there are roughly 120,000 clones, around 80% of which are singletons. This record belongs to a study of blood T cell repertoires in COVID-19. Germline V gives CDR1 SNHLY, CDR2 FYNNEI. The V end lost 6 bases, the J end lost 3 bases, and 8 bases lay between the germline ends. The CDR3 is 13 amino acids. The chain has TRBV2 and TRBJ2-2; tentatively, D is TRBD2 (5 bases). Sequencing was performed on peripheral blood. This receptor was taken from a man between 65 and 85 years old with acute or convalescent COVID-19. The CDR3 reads CASRGSYTGELFF. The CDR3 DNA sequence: TGTGCCAGCAGGGGGAGTTACACCGGGGAGCTGTTTTTT.